This T cell receptor beta chain derives from a study of blood T cell repertoires in COVID-19 (dated by TCRdb to about 2020). Background for the entire study: Samples from collaborators originated in the United States, Italy and Spain and spanned both the acute and convalescent phases of COVID-19. The prospective study material was composed of cDNA or gDNA derived from T cells, B-cell-depleted T cells, or PBMCs. The dataset comprised deeply sampled blood TCRbeta repertoires from subjects exposed to, actively infected with, or recovered from COVID-19. A freely available public database, intended as a resource for researchers studying the immune response to SARS-CoV-2, is where the repertoires were released. The samples were drawn from two sources: the first 160 participants of the ongoing ImmuneRACE study, and 1,200 or so subjects contributed by 6 global collaborators. Nearly every sample came with metadata listing a de-identified subject ID, COVID-19 status, age in years and sex. Where HLA class I and class II types were available, the types were taken from metadata supplied by the sample provider, not from assay-based typing.

Relative to germline, V is missing 7 bases and J is missing 5 bases, with 10 bases of the junction outside any gene match. The CDR3 spans 15 residues, from the cysteine through the phenylalanine. Just CDR3 DNA is preserved here, 45 bases in frame from base 1. The germline V gene provides CDR1 MNHEY and CDR2 SVGAGI. Overall study results and their limits: How much clinical and demographic metadata was included differed by source and by participant, and the metadata was provided uncurated.

TCRbeta CDR3 regions were amplified from genomic DNA by means of the immunoSEQ Assay, a bias-controlled multiplex PCR. As for the authors' bioinformatics: The number of nucleated cells in each sample was estimated by amplification of reference gene primers within the assay. Sequence reads were collapsed and filtered to measure the absolute abundance of every unique TCRbeta CDR3 rearrangement. For each sample, productive Simpson clonality was calculated as the square root of Simpson's diversity index across productive rearrangements. TCRdb mirrors the immuneACCESS table, restricted to in-frame sequences. Some clones are absent from its copies; in checked studies, under half trace to an unresolved V gene, and the reason for the others is unknown. From that table come the V and J calls and clone size; the DNA was used to work out D and trimming. This sample is represented by under 350,000 clones; approximately 90% of them were singletons. The ten largest clonotypes hold 4.6% of the sample.

Each collaborating institution followed its own protocols to collect whole blood in K2EDTA tubes. For TCRbeta analysis, collaborators shipped samples in one of three forms: frozen whole blood, isolated PBMCs, or DNA extracted from either of those sample types. About this clone itself: What antigen it recognizes has not been identified. The sample holds no much larger clone one base away, and base qualities are not on file.

Material: peripheral blood. The receptor chain draws on TRBV6-5 and TRBJ2-1, and TRBD2 aligns with 8 junction nucleotides. This clonotype originated in a man between 40 and 49 years old with acute or convalescent COVID-19. The DNA is as follows: TGTGCCAGCACCCCCCGGGGGGGTGGCCACAATGAGCAGTTCTTC. This encodes CASTPRGGGHNEQFF.